There are many counts of the clone carrying this T cell receptor beta chain. The ends lost 6 bases at V and 4 bases at J; junction bases unmatched: 6. CDR1 is SQVTM, CDR2 ANQGSEA, per germline. The CDR3 length is 13 residues. MiXCR, applied by TCRdb to the RT-PCR reads, yields one record per CDR3 protein. Of about 680,000 distinct CDR3 sequences in the sample, 14% were seen once. The rearrangement uses TRBV29-1 and TRBJ1-1; 9 bases line up with TRBD1. Sequenced sample: memory CD4+ T cells from blood. This receptor was taken from a female donor in good health, serving as a healthy control. The CDR3 loop is CSVDRGLGTEAFF. As DNA, the CDR3 is TGCAGCGTGGACAGGGGATTAGGCACTGAAGCTTTCTTT.